This T cell receptor beta chain is from a study of vaccination and CD4 T cells after COVID-19. As for the study in general: Testing by nasal swab PCR showed convalescent patients to be SARS-CoV-2 positive; nine were mild and one was severe. Collection of post-vaccine samples followed dose two by a median roughly 72 days, spanning a range of 14 to 241. Study-wide findings and caveats: Vaccine-specific clones in convalescent patients were spike mono-reactive in 304 of 307 cases.

Treatment given: roughly ten-day PBMC culture with coronavirus spike peptide pools or control peptides (ViraFEST assay). A half-volume replacement of the medium with fresh IL-2 medium was performed on days 3 and 7. This clonotype was seen a few times. The antigen is unknown. Sequencing of DNA taken from cultured CD4+ T cells relied on the Oncomine TCR Beta short-read assay. TCRdb reanalysed the PCR reads using MiXCR and keeps one entry per CDR3 protein. The sample lists just over 14,000 distinct CDR3 sequences, about 73% occurring once. The V and J ends lost 6 bases and 2 bases, in that order; junction bases with no gene match: 9. This CDR3 comprises 17 residues. The V gene's germline CDR1 is MNHEY and CDR2 SMNVEV (reference sequence).

The sequence derives from a human donor who had recovered from COVID-19. Sequencing was performed on CD4+ T cells from blood, cultured in vitro. J is TRBJ2-3 and V is TRBV27, with 12 nucleotides matching TRBD1. The CDR3 loop reads CASRRDRGRGDTDTQYF. CDR3 sequence (DNA): TGTGCCAGCAGACGGGACAGGGGGCGAGGTGACACAGATACGCAGTATTTT.